Listed below are T cell receptor beta chains from one sample, sequenced in a study of T-cell reconstitution after alpha-beta-depleted transplantation in children. TCRdb reprocessed the PCR reads via MiXCR and lists one record per CDR3 protein. This sample has about 610,000 distinct CDR3 sequences, with about 10% found just once. Sequenced here: PBMCs from the stem cell graft donor, sampled from the stem cell graft. These receptors came from a human donor who donated a stem cell graft to a child with acute myeloid leukemia. Each CDR3 is given with its conserved first and last residue. The order of the fields is J gene, clone size, V gene, D gene, CDR3 DNA, CDR3 protein. The D gene is left open where the match is weak. Size tells how often a clone was seen (once, few, many) or the class of an expanded clone, and some rows leave it out.

>TRBJ2-7|few|TRBV6-5|TRBD1
TGTGCCAGCAGGTTCTCCGGGACAGGGTATGAGCAGTACTTC
CASRFSGTGYEQYF
>TRBJ2-5|many|TRBV20-1|TRBD2
TGCAGTGCTAGAGATCGGCTAGCGGGAGAGACCCAGTACTTC
CSARDRLAGETQYF
>TRBJ2-1|few|TRBV6-5|.
TGTGCCAGCAGTTACGGGGGAGCGGACTACAATGAGCAGTTCTTC
CASSYGGADYNEQFF
>TRBJ2-7|few|TRBV29-1|TRBD2
TGCAGCGCCCAAAGAAGCGGGAGACGTGGCGAGCAGTACTTC
CSAQRSGRRGEQYF
>TRBJ1-1|.|TRBV2|TRBD1
TGTGCCAGCAGAGCCGGACAGGGGGCGCGCGCTGAAGCTTTCTTT
CASRAGQGARAEAFF
>TRBJ2-7|many|TRBV29-1|.
TGCAGCGTTGAGGGCCCCTACGAGCAGTACTTC
CSVEGPYEQYF
>TRBJ2-7|.|TRBV7-2|TRBD1
TGTGCCAGCAACCAATACGGACAGGGGCCCTACGAGCAGTACTTC
CASNQYGQGPYEQYF
>TRBJ2-7|few|TRBV6-1|.
TGTGCCAGCTACAGCGGCTCCAACCTTGGTGAGCAGTACTTC
CASYSGSNLGEQYF
>TRBJ2-1|many|TRBV6-2/TRBV6-3|.
TGTGCCAGCAGCCGTGGAACTTTCGCTGAGGGGCAGTTCTTC
CASSRGTFAEGQFF
>TRBJ2-4|many|TRBV9|.
TGTGCCAGCAGCGTCCCTCAGCGGATACTAGCCAAAAACATTCAGTACTTC
CASSVPQRILAKNIQYF
>TRBJ1-1|few|TRBV7-6|TRBD1
TGTGCCAGCAGCTTAGCGCAGGGGGCCGCCCGTGAAGCTTTCTTT
CASSLAQGAAREAFF
>TRBJ2-6|.|TRBV7-2|TRBD2
TGTGCCAGCAGCTCTGGACTAGCTGGGGCCAACGTCCTGACTTTC
CASSSGLAGANVLTF
>TRBJ1-1|many|TRBV7-3|.
TGTGCCAGCAGCTCAGAGGGTTCTGAAGCTTTCTTT
CASSSEGSEAFF
>TRBJ1-5|few|TRBV6-1|.
TGTGCCAGCATGGGTCGGGGCAATCAGCCCCAGCATTTT
CASMGRGNQPQHF
>TRBJ2-1|many|TRBV6-2/TRBV6-3|.
TGTGCCAGCAGCAATAGCGGCAATCTGTTCTTC
CASSNSGNLFF
>TRBJ2-5|many|TRBV12-3/TRBV12-4|.
TGTGCCAGCAGTTTAGACGCAGAGACCCAGTACTTC
CASSLDAETQYF
>TRBJ2-7|many|TRBV3-1|.
TGTGCCAGCAGCCAAGTTGGAGGGGGCGCCGAGCAGTACTTC
CASSQVGGGAEQYF
>TRBJ2-1|few|TRBV6-2/TRBV6-3|TRBD1
TGTGCCAGCAGTTACCCCGGACAGGGAGTGGGAAATGAGCAGTTCTTC
CASSYPGQGVGNEQFF
>TRBJ2-7|few|TRBV6-5|.
TGTGCCAGCAGTTATGGCGGTACCTCCTACGAGCAGTACTTC
CASSYGGTSYEQYF
>TRBJ1-6|many|TRBV7-8|TRBD1
TGTGCCAGCAGCTTATTTGGACAGGGAGGATCACCCCTCCACTTT
CASSLFGQGGSPLHF
>TRBJ1-3|few|TRBV28|.
TGTGCCAGCAGTGACACATTGAATTCTGGAAACACCATATATTTT
CASSDTLNSGNTIYF
>TRBJ2-7|few|TRBV18|.
TGTGCCAGCTCCCCAGTCCCTTACGAGCAGTACTTC
CASSPVPYEQYF
>TRBJ2-7|many|TRBV20-1|TRBD2
TGCAGTGCTAGAGATCTGAAGCGGGGGACCTACGAGCAGTACTTC
CSARDLKRGTYEQYF
>TRBJ1-1|.|TRBV29-1|TRBD1
TGCAGCGGGGGGACAGGCTTAATGAACACTGAAGCTTTCTTT
CSGGTGLMNTEAFF
>TRBJ2-7|.|TRBV21-1|.
TGTGCCAGCAGCAAAGAGGTGGAATCCTACGAGCAGTACTTC
CASSKEVESYEQYF
>TRBJ1-6|few|TRBV7-6|TRBD1
TGTGCCAGCAGCTTAGGAACAGGGGGCGAGTATTCACCCCTCCACTTT
CASSLGTGGEYSPLHF
>TRBJ1-1|few|TRBV7-2|.
TGTGCCAGCAGCTGGAAGAGAACAGGGTTCGACACTGAAGCTTTCTTT
CASSWKRTGFDTEAFF
>TRBJ2-5|few|TRBV7-9|TRBD1
TGTGCCAGCAGCTTAGTGGACAGGGGACAAGAGACCCAGTACTTC
CASSLVDRGQETQYF
>TRBJ2-3|.|TRBV7-3|TRBD2
TGTGCCAGCAGCTTAAGGGTCCTAGCGGGAGTCCCAGATACGCAGTATTTT
CASSLRVLAGVPDTQYF
>TRBJ2-3|.|TRBV3-1|TRBD2
TGTGCCAGCAGCCAACTTGGAGCGGGAGGGGGCACAGATACGCAGTATTTT
CASSQLGAGGGTDTQYF
>TRBJ2-7|few|TRBV3-1|.
TGTGCCAGCAGCCGGAGAGACTCCTACGAGCAGTACTTC
CASSRRDSYEQYF
>TRBJ1-4|.|TRBV20-1|.
TGCAGTGCTAGAGAGGTTAAGTTAGGGGAAAAACTGTTTTTT
CSAREVKLGEKLFF
>TRBJ2-6|many|TRBV15|.
TGTGCCACCAGCAGAGATCGGGTCAGGGGCGCTTCTCCTGGGGCCAACGTCCTGACTTTC
CATSRDRVRGASPGANVLTF